This TCR beta chain was captured in a study of OX40 agonist ivuxolimab in advanced cancers. Study summary: With ivuxolimab, an agonistic anti-OX40 (CD134) antibody, patients were treated.

The CDR3 runs to 14 residues. Looked up from germline, CDR1 is SGHTA and CDR2 is FQGNSA. With 3 bases removed from V and 2 bases from J, the gap between germline ends came to 9 bases. Whole-study results and caveats: CD4+ and CD8+ blood T cells expanded clonally by week 6 at 0.1 to 3.0 mg/kg. Some nonresponders also had low normalized T-cell clonal expansion. Among T cells, CD8+ cells averaged more expanded clones than CD4+ cells.

Turning to this clone: What it binds is unknown.

Sequencing used immunoSEQ multiplex PCR; TCRdb keeps in-frame clones, though not all of them. The table records about 72,000 clones, about 87% of them present only once. The chain couples TRBV7-2 to TRBJ2-3; the D gene could be TRBD1 or TRBD2 (5 bases each). The origin of this receptor is an adult with an advanced solid tumor such as melanoma, head and neck, liver or kidney cancer. The specimen comprised CD4+ or CD8+ T cells sorted from blood, sampled in a trial of the OX40 agonist ivuxolimab. This CDR3 is CASSLGPSTDTQYF. The DNA for the CDR3 is TGTGCCAGCAGCTTGGGACCCTCCACAGATACGCAGTATTTT.